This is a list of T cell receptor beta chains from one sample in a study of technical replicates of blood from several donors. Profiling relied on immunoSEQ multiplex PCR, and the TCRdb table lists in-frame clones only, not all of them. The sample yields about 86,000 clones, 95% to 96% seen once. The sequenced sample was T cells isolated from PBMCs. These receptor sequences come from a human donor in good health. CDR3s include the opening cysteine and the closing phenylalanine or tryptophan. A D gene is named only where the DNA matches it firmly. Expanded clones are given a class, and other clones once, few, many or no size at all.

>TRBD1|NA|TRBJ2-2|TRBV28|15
TGTGCCAGCATAGGACAGGGGTCTCACACCGGGGAGCTGTTTTTT
CASIGQGSHTGELFF
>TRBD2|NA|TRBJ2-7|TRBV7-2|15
TGTGCCAGCAGCACGGCTAGCGGGAGTTTGTACGAGCAGTACTTC
CASSTASGSLYEQYF
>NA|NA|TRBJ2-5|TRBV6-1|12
TGTGCCAGCAGGCGGATAGGAGAGACCCAGTACTTC
CASRRIGETQYF
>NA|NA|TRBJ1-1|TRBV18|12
TGTGCCAGCTCACCACCGGGCTCTGAAGCTTTCTTT
CASSPPGSEAFF
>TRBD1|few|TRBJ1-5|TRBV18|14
TGTGCCAGCTCACCCGGGACAGGTGAGCAGCCCCAGCATTTT
CASSPGTGEQPQHF
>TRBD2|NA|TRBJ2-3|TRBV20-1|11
TGCGTAGCGGGACTTACAGATACGCAGTATTTT
CVAGLTDTQYF
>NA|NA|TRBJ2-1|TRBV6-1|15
TGTGCCAGCAGTGTCCAGTGGAGCTCCTACAATGAGCAGTTCTTC
CASSVQWSSYNEQFF
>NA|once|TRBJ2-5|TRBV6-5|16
TGTGCCAGCAGTTTATTCTCGGCGGGAAGTTGGGAGACCCAGTACTTC
CASSLFSAGSWETQYF
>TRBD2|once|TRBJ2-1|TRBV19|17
TGTGCCAGTAGTATAATCTTGCTAGCGGGAGAGTACAATGAGCAGTTCTTC
CASSIILLAGEYNEQFF
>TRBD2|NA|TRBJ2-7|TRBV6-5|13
TGTGCCAGCAGTGGACTAGCGGTCTACGAGCAGTACTTC
CASSGLAVYEQYF
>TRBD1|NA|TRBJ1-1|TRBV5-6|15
TGTGCCAGCAGCTTTTGGGACAGGGAGAACACTGAAGCTTTCTTT
CASSFWDRENTEAFF
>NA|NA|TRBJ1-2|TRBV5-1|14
TGCGCCAGCAGCTTGGGATCGGCGACAGAGGGCTACACCTTC
CASSLGSATEGYTF
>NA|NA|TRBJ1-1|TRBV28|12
TGTGCCACCAGAATAGACAGACGTGAAGCTTTCTTT
CATRIDRREAFF
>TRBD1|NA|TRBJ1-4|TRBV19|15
TGTGCCAGTAGTACGGGCCGGGACAGCAATGAAAAACTGTTTTTT
CASSTGRDSNEKLFF
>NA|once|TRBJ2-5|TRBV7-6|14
TGTGCCAGCAGCTTAGAAGCATACCAAGAGACCCAGTACTTC
CASSLEAYQETQYF
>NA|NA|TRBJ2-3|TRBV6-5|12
TGTGCCAGCAGTGGGTCCTCGGGTACGCAGTATTTT
CASSGSSGTQYF
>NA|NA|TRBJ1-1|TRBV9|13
TGTGCCAGCAGAAGGACAACGAACACTGAAGCTTTCTTT
CASRRTTNTEAFF